These 20 T cell receptor beta chains share one sample of origin, sequenced in a study of T cells in Graves' hyperthyroidism and ophthalmopathy. The TCR beta CDR3 regions underwent amplification using RNA transcripts as the source. First-round RT-PCR of the TCR CDR3 relied on the HTBI primer set. In TCRdb, the multiplex PCR reads were re-called with MiXCR into one record per CDR3 protein. The repertoire holds 380,000 or so distinct CDR3 sequences, with approximately 15% as singletons. Sequenced material: blood. Every receptor here comes from a woman in her thirties with Graves' hyperthyroidism.

This clonotype was seen repeatedly, ten times or more. The CDR3 DNA is TGTGCCAGCACTATTGGGACAGCGCTTTACCACTCTGGAAACACCATATATTTT. This gives the protein CASTIGTALYHSGNTIYF. V gene TRBV6-1 combines with J gene TRBJ1-3, with 7 bases that match TRBD1. This CDR3 has 18 amino acids. Per germline, CDR1 MNHNS and CDR2 SASEGT. V was clipped by 7 bases and J by 0 bases; unmatched bases: 15.

This clonotype was counted many times. This chain connects TRBV2 to TRBJ2-1; D remains unclear. The CDR3 length is 16 residues. V lost 7 bases, J lost 1 base, and 17 bases lay in between. Germline V lookup: CDR1 SNHLY, CDR2 FYNNEI. CDR3: CASKVGTAPSYNEQFF. The CDR3 coding sequence is TGTGCCAGCAAGGTGGGAACGGCCCCTTCCTACAATGAGCAGTTCTTC.

In its sample, this clonotype was seen many times. The chain is built from TRBV20-1 and TRBJ1-5; D is undetermined. Germline V gene sequence: CDR1 DFQATT, CDR2 SNEGSKA (reference sequence). The CDR3 is made up of 12 amino acids. The germline V and J ends were trimmed by 3 bases and 0 bases, with 3 bases remaining between them. The DNA of the CDR3 is TGCAGTGCTAGTGTTAGCAATCAGCCCCAGCATTTT. It specifies CSASVSNQPQHF.

The chain uses TRBV12-3 or TRBV12-4 and TRBJ2-7; D remains unclear. Trimming cost V 3 bases and J 0 bases, with 9 bases left between them. This CDR3 has 14 residues. The CDR3 bases are TGTGCCAGCAGTTTGAAGGAATCCTCCTACGAGCAGTACTTC. Amino acids: CASSLKESSYEQYF.

Points on this clonotype: The DNA is left out, because the CDR3 cannot be placed on it with certainty; the CDR3 is given as TCRdb lists it. The chain combines TRBV2 with TRBJ2-2; the listed D gene, TRBD1, was not tested against the DNA. Germline lookup yields CDR1 SNHLY and CDR2 FYNNEI. The CDR3 comprises 15 residues, both ends counted. The CDR3 loop reads CASILGQGDTGELFF.

In this sample, this clonotype turned up many times. This chain joins TRBV12-3 or TRBV12-4 and TRBJ1-3; no definite D call. The V and J ends lost 1 base and 5 bases respectively, with 6 bases between them. This CDR3 is 13 amino acids long. The CDR3 coding sequence is TGTGCCAGCAGTTTAGGTGGGCGAAACACCATATATTTT. Its protein product is CASSLGGRNTIYF.

This clonotype was observed a few times. The J gene is TRBJ1-6, the V gene TRBV10-3, with a possible D match to TRBD1 (5 bases). Per the germline V gene, CDR1 is ENHRY and CDR2 is SYGVKD. The CDR3 extends over 14 amino acids. The ends were cut back, 9 bases at V and 8 bases at J, with 17 bases in the middle. The CDR3 sequence: CAIHPGLSDSPLHF. The CDR3 DNA follows: TGTGCCATACATCCGGGGCTGTCGGATTCACCCCTCCACTTT.

The sample holds many counts of this clonotype. The rearrangement joins TRBV5-1 to TRBJ2-1, with TRBD2 identical over 16 bases. Trimming cost V 4 bases and J 6 bases; bases outside gene matches: 7. Per the germline V gene, CDR1 is SGHRS and CDR2 is YFSETQ. The CDR3 sequence is 17 residues long. CDR3 in amino acids: CASSPGLAGGLINEQFF. The CDR3 nucleotides are TGCGCCAGCAGCCCGGGACTAGCGGGAGGGTTGATCAATGAGCAGTTCTTC.

The chain links TRBV28 to TRBJ1-5, with TRBD1 identical over 7 bases. Germline values: CDR1 MDHEN, CDR2 SYDVKM. This CDR3 spans 14 amino acids. Unmatched junction bases numbered 7, after V lost 6 bases and J lost 5 bases. The CDR3 coding sequence is TGTGCCAGCAGCTCACAGGGGACTTATCAGCCCCAGCATTTT. Translating gives CASSSQGTYQPQHF.

This clonotype was observed at least ten times. The chain carries TRBV5-4 and TRBJ2-3; tentatively, D is TRBD1 or TRBD2 (6 bases each). This CDR3 has 16 amino acids. Germline CDR1 is SGHNT and CDR2 is YYREEE (reference sequence). Trimming cost V 3 bases and J 2 bases, with 16 bases left between them. The CDR3 nucleotides read TGTGCCAGCAGCTCCCCCGGGGGCAAGCCCACAGATACGCAGTATTTT. Translating gives CASSSPGGKPTDTQYF.

This clonotype appeared many times. The V gene is TRBV27, the J gene TRBJ2-7; D unresolved. The V end lost 8 bases, the J end lost 0 bases, and 8 bases lay between the germline ends. CDR1 is MNHEY, CDR2 SMNVEV, per germline (reference sequence). This CDR3 has 12 residues. This chain's CDR3 is CASGPGSYEQYF. In DNA, the CDR3 is TGTGCCAGCGGCCCAGGCTCCTACGAGCAGTACTTC.

This clonotype has more than one count but fewer than ten. DNA of the CDR3: TGTGCCGTCCTACCCGCGGCGGGGAACTACACCTTC. It translates to CAVLPAAGNYTF. This chain joins TRBV28 and TRBJ1-2; D remains ambiguous. From germline, CDR1 is MDHEN and CDR2 SYDVKM. V was shortened by 11 bases and J by 10 bases, with 20 bases between the two germline ends. The CDR3 is made up of 12 amino acids.

In its sample, this clonotype was seen many times. The rearrangement joins TRBV28 to TRBJ2-1; TRBD1 agrees at 8 bases. The CDR3 is 18 amino acids. V dropped 6 bases and J dropped 4; count of bases not matched to a gene: 17. Germline CDR1 MDHEN, CDR2 SYDVKM. CDR3 in amino acids: CASSRQGITGRVYNEQFF. The CDR3 DNA is TGTGCCAGCAGCAGACAGGGGATCACGGGACGGGTATACAATGAGCAGTTCTTC. The complete variable domain, with remaining parts taken from reference TRBV28 and TRBJ2-1, reads DVKVTQSSRYLVKRTGEKVFLECVQDMDHENMFWYRQDPGLGLRLIYFSYDVKMKEKGDIPEGYSVSREKKERFSLILESASTNQTSMYLCASSRQGITGRVYNEQFFGPGTRLTVL.

The table lists this clonotype with many counts. V gene TRBV28 combines with J gene TRBJ1-1, with D unclear. Germline lookup yields CDR1 MDHEN and CDR2 SYDVKM. The CDR3 totals 16 residues. V was shortened by 4 bases and J by 4 bases, with 19 bases between the two germline ends. The CDR3 coding sequence is TGTGCCAGCAGTTACGCGGGAAAGTTAGTAGGCACTGAAGCTTTCTTT. Its translation is CASSYAGKLVGTEAFF.

This clonotype was seen more than once but under ten times. Given a much more abundant clone one base away, this may be a read error. CDR3 in DNA: TGCAGTGCTAGTGGAGGGAGTTCCTACAATGAGCAGTCCTTC. Encoded protein: CSASGGSSYNEQSF. The chain employs TRBV20-1 and TRBJ2-1; D is perhaps TRBD2 (6 bases). The germline CDR1 and CDR2 sequences are DFQATT and SNEGSKA (reference sequence). This CDR3 has 14 residues.

This clonotype was counted ten times or more. The rearrangement links TRBV7-9 to TRBJ2-5; D remains unclear. The CDR3 is 13 residues long. Germline V gene sequence: CDR1 SEHNR, CDR2 FQNEAQ (reference sequence). V was shortened by 2 bases and J by 9 bases, with 13 bases between the two germline ends. For the CDR3, the DNA is TGTGCCAGCAGCTTATCTGAACCCCGGGCCCAGTACTTC. Amino acid sequence: CASSLSEPRAQYF.

This clonotype has just a few counts. The gene calls are TRBV11-2 and TRBJ2-5; D may match TRBD1 or TRBD2 (5 bases each). Trimming removed 5 bases at V and 3 bases at J, with 16 bases between. CDR3 length: 15 residues. CDR1 is SGHAT and CDR2 is FQNNGV in the germline V gene. In nucleotides, the CDR3 is TGTGCCAGCAGCCCCTCTTCGGGGCGAAAAGAGACCCAGTACTTC. As protein: CASSPSSGRKETQYF.

This clonotype has a handful of counts. The V call is TRBV20-1, the J call TRBJ2-7; D gene unclear. CDR1 DFQATT and CDR2 SNEGSKA come from the germline V gene (reference sequence). The CDR3 sequence is 13 residues long. The ends were cut back, 1 base at V and 5 bases at J, with 12 bases in the middle. The CDR3 is CSARVPGLDEQYF. CDR3 DNA: TGCAGTGCTAGAGTGCCCGGGTTAGACGAGCAGTACTTC.

This clonotype was counted once. The chain recombines TRBV20-1 with TRBJ1-2; TRBD1 aligns across 8 bases. Unmatched junction bases numbered 7, after V lost 5 bases and J lost 2 bases. The germline V gene has CDR1 DFQATT and CDR2 SNEGSKA (reference sequence). The CDR3 is 14 amino acids. The CDR3 protein is CSAEDRDKNYGYTF. Here the CDR3 DNA reads TGCAGTGCTGAGGACAGGGATAAGAACTATGGCTACACCTTC.

This clonotype was observed a few times. The chain couples TRBV6-5 to TRBJ2-7; D possibly corresponds to TRBD1 (5 bases). CDR1 and CDR2 (germline): MNHEY, SVGAGI. V lost 0 bases to trimming and J lost 2 bases, with 8 bases between them. CDR3 length equals 14 residues. The CDR3 DNA is TGTGCCAGCAGTTACTCGCAGGGCACCTACGAGCAGTACTTC. It specifies CASSYSQGTYEQYF.